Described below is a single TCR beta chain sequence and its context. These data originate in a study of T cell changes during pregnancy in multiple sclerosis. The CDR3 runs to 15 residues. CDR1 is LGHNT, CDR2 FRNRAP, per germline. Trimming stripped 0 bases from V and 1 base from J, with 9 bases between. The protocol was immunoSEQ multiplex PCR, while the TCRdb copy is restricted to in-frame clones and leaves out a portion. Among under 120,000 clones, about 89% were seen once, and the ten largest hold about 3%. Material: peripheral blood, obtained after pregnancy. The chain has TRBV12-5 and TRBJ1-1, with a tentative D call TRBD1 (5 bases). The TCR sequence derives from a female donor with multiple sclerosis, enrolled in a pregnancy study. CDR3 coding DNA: TGTGCTAGTGGTTTGGTCAGGGTCGGGAACACTGAAGCTTTCTTT. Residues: CASGLVRVGNTEAFF.